These 10 T cell receptor beta chains came from one sample sequenced in a study of human versus mouse CDR3 diversity and MHC coevolution. TCRdb keeps only in-frame clones here, not all; method: immunoSEQ multiplex PCR. The data show some 80,000 clones, with 85% to 95% seen just once and around 0.15% held by the top ten. The sequencing sample was made of naive CD4+ T cells from blood. Regarding subset: CD45RO-negative CD62L-positive naive CD4 T cells. The receptors here all came from a person aged 30 to 70 in good health.

V and J are TRBV5-1 and TRBJ2-7, with D unclear. CDR1 SGHRS and CDR2 YFSETQ come from the germline V gene. V was shortened by 0 bases and J by 2 bases, with 12 bases between the two germline ends. CDR3 length: 15 residues. The CDR3 reads CASSLEFQVPYEQYF. CDR3 DNA: TGCGCCAGCAGCTTGGAGTTCCAGGTCCCCTACGAGCAGTACTTC.

CDR3 sequence reads: CASSPTGGLSGANVLTF. CDR3 nucleotides: TGTGCCAGCAGCCCAACAGGGGGCCTCTCTGGGGCCAACGTCCTGACTTTC. This sequence joins TRBV7-9 and TRBJ2-6, with TRBD1 matching over 9 bases. The J segment lost 0 bases and the V segment lost 5 bases, leaving 5 bases of the junction unmatched. Germline assignment: CDR1 SEHNR and CDR2 FQNEAQ (reference sequence). This CDR3 contains 17 residues.

The rearrangement links TRBV10-1 to TRBJ2-7; TRBD1 matches 7 bases. With V trimmed by 6 bases and J by 3 bases, 5 bases remained unmatched. Germline V gives CDR1 WNHNN, CDR2 SYGVQD (reference sequence). This CDR3 has 13 amino acids. CDR3 DNA sequence: TGCGCCAGCAGAGGTACAGGGGACTACGAGCAGTACTTC. Translation: CASRGTGDYEQYF.

The count of this clone is one. The chain recombines TRBV19 with TRBJ1-2; 11 bases map to TRBD1. After removal of 6 bases from V and 6 bases from J, the junction contained 9 bases not matched to a gene. The CDR3 has 15 amino acids. Germline loops: CDR1 LNHDA, CDR2 SQIVND (reference sequence). The CDR3 sequence is CASRVPGQGGHGYTF. For the CDR3, the DNA is TGTGCCAGTAGGGTTCCGGGACAGGGGGGCCATGGCTACACCTTC.

This rearrangement joins TRBV6-5 to TRBJ2-1; TRBD1 matches 10 bases. The germline V gene encodes CDR1 MNHEY and CDR2 SVGAGI. V shed 7 bases, J shed 5 bases, and the junction held 8 bases outside the gene matches. This CDR3 contains 15 residues. DNA of the CDR3: TGTGCCAGCACGGGACAGGGGTCTTTCAACAATGAGCAGTTCTTC. It codes for CASTGQGSFNNEQFF.

This chain connects TRBV4-1 to TRBJ2-1; the match to TRBD2 covers 7 bases. Germline CDR1 reads MGHRA; CDR2 reads YSYEKL. Trimming at V came to 0 bases and at J to 10 bases, leaving 6 bases not matched to a gene. The CDR3 totals 14 residues. The CDR3 coding sequence is TGCGCCAGCAGCCAAGATTGGGGAGGGAGAGAGCAGTTCTTC. As protein: CASSQDWGGREQFF.

The chain joins TRBV30 to TRBJ2-3; D gene ambiguous. Germline CDR1 reads GTSNPN; CDR2 reads SVGIG (reference sequence). This CDR3 comprises 14 residues. The V end lost 1 base, the J end lost 1 base, and 9 bases lay between the germline ends. Written as DNA, the CDR3 is TGTGCCTGGAGTGGGGTAGCAGGCACAGATACGCAGTATTTT. Its protein is CAWSGVAGTDTQYF.

The chain employs TRBV10-1 and TRBJ2-5; no reliable D call. The CDR3 contains 13 residues. V lost 2 bases to trimming and J lost 0 bases, with 4 bases between them. Looked up from germline, CDR1 is WNHNN and CDR2 is SYGVQD (reference sequence). DNA for the CDR3: TGCGCCAGCAGTGAGGTCTACCAAGAGACCCAGTACTTC. The encoded protein is CASSEVYQETQYF.

J is TRBJ1-1 and V is TRBV29-1, with D unclear. The CDR3 loop spans 15 amino acids. Trimming shortened V by 6 bases and J by 0 bases, and 17 bases separated the two germline ends. Germline V CDR1 and CDR2: SQVTM, ANQGSEA. CDR3 sequence: CSVHPHLSLNTEAFF. The CDR3 nucleotides read TGCAGCGTCCACCCTCATCTGAGCCTGAACACTGAAGCTTTCTTT.

V gene TRBV7-9 combines with J gene TRBJ2-3, with 10 bases matching TRBD1. CDR1 and CDR2 from the germline V gene are SEHNR and FQNEAQ (reference sequence). After removal of 4 bases from V and 1 base from J, the junction contained 2 bases not matched to a gene. The CDR3 is 15 residues long. In DNA form, the CDR3 reads TGTGCCAGCAGCTCCGGGACAGGGGGCACAGATACGCAGTATTTT. It is translated as CASSSGTGGTDTQYF.